Detailed here is one TCR beta chain. The sample is drawn from a study of blood T cell repertoires in COVID-19. The overall study: COVID-19 samples, acute and convalescent, were from the United States, Italy and Spain.

Original methodology: Researchers report that nucleated cell counts were estimated from reference gene primer amplification. Profiling relied on immunoSEQ multiplex PCR, and the TCRdb table lists in-frame clones only, not all of them. From that table come the V and J calls and clone size; the DNA was used to work out D and trimming. The sample records some 250,000 clones, over 75% being singletons. The CDR3 runs 17 residues. Germline loops: CDR1 MRHNA, CDR2 SNTAGT. V dropped 3 bases and J dropped 0; count of bases not matched to a gene: 4. This TCR was sampled from a human donor in a cohort sampled during active COVID-19. The V call is TRBV6-4, the J call TRBJ1-3; 11 nucleotides line up with TRBD1. The material sequenced was peripheral blood. Here the CDR3 DNA reads TGTGCCAGCAGTGATAGGACAGGGGGCTGCTCTGGAAACACCATATATTTT. This sequence encodes CASSDRTGGCSGNTIYF.